These 23 T cell receptor beta chains were sequenced from one sample in a study of T cell repertoires in cytomegalovirus infection. TCRdb called the reads again in MiXCR, with one record for every CDR3 protein. This table holds around 530,000 distinct CDR3 sequences, approximately 15% found once. The sample taken for sequencing was CD8+ T cells from PBMCs. These receptors originate from a human donor in good health (CMV status not recorded). Some clones in this sample may be carry-over from other donors' samples.

At least ten counts were recorded for this clonotype. The genes are TRBV12-3 or TRBV12-4 and TRBJ2-7; the D is unclear. The V gene lost 4 bases and the J gene lost 6 bases, with 10 bases spanning the gap. The CDR3 totals 12 residues. CDR3 nucleotide sequence: TGTGCCAGCAGTTCCGCTGGGGTCGAGCAGTACTTC. As protein: CASSSAGVEQYF.

The sample holds many counts of this clonotype. This sequence joins TRBV4-2 and TRBJ1-1; the D gene is possibly TRBD1 (5 bases). The length of the CDR3 is 16 residues. Germline CDR1 reads LGHNA; CDR2 reads YNFKEQ. V lost 4 bases and J 1 base, leaving 16 bases between the germline ends. For the CDR3, the DNA is TGTGCCAGCAGCCCATACAGCCTGGGGCAGAACACTGAAGCTTTCTTT. Protein product: CASSPYSLGQNTEAFF.

A word on this clonotype: Its ends do not fully match the called genes, so a read error is possible. V and J are TRBV12-3 or TRBV12-4 and TRBJ2-3, with D unresolved. CDR3 length: 14 residues. CDR3 sequence (DNA): TGTGCAAGCATTTCCCAGTTCCGGCGCGATACGCAGTATTTT. Translated, it gives CASISQFRRDTQYF.

This clonotype was detected only a few times. In DNA form, the CDR3 reads TGCAGTGCTAGAGTGTACCTAGCGGCCGGGGATGAAGATACGCAGTATTTT. It translates to CSARVYLAAGDEDTQYF. The chain recombines TRBV20-1 with TRBJ2-3; 7 nucleotides line up with TRBD2. Trimming cost V 1 base and J 5 bases; bases outside gene matches: 15. Germline lookup yields CDR1 DFQATT and CDR2 SNEGSKA (reference sequence). The CDR3 extends over 17 amino acids.

This clonotype has just a few counts. The chain combines TRBV4-2 with TRBJ2-7, with a weak D call TRBD1 (6 bases). Between the trimmed V and J ends, which lost 2 bases and 6 bases, there was a span of 20 bases. The CDR3 is made up of 16 amino acids. Germline loops: CDR1 LGHNA, CDR2 YNFKEQ. The CDR3 loop is CASSQPLQGPTTEQYF. The CDR3 DNA is TGTGCCAGCAGCCAACCTTTACAGGGACCCACTACCGAGCAGTACTTC.

This clonotype has ten or more counts. This rearrangement joins TRBV27 to TRBJ2-1, with D unresolved. Germline V gives CDR1 MNHEY, CDR2 SMNVEV (reference sequence). Trimming shortened V by 5 bases and J by 1 base, and 12 bases separated the two germline ends. This CDR3 has 15 amino acids. CDR3 sequence: CASSPFGRSYNEQFF. The CDR3, as DNA: TGTGCCAGCAGTCCCTTTGGCAGGTCCTACAATGAGCAGTTCTTC.

In regard to this clonotype: A much larger clone differs from this one at a single base, so this may be a read error. The chain links TRBV14 to TRBJ2-7; D is ambiguous. Germline V gene sequence: CDR1 SGHDN, CDR2 FVKESK. Trimming stripped 0 bases from V and 6 bases from J, with 6 bases between. This CDR3 has 12 amino acids. The CDR3 DNA reads TGTGCCAGCAGCCAAGATTGGCTCGAGCAGTACTTC. Translation: CASSQDWLEQYF. Full variable domain (missing parts from reference TRBV14 and TRBJ2-7): EAGVTQFPSHSVIEKGQTVTLRCDPISGHDNLYWYRRVMGKEIKFLLHFVKESKQDESGMPNNRFLAERTGGTYSTLKVQPAELEDSGVYFCASSQDWLEQYFGPGTRLTVT.

The chain joins TRBV19 to TRBJ2-7; D remains ambiguous. This CDR3 is built from 13 residues. V gave up 3 bases and J gave up 3 bases, with 9 bases separating them. Germline assignment: CDR1 LNHDA and CDR2 SQIVND (reference sequence). The chain's CDR3 is CASSIEQNYEQYF. For the CDR3, the DNA is TGTGCCAGTAGTATTGAACAGAACTACGAGCAGTACTTC.

V gene TRBV29-1 combines with J gene TRBJ2-3, with TRBD1 matching over 9 bases. V gave up 4 bases and J gave up 3 bases; unmatched junction bases: 11. CDR1 is SQVTM, CDR2 ANQGSEA, per germline. The CDR3 consists of 16 residues. CDR3 sequence reads: CSVVGGGDRETDTQYF. The CDR3 nucleotides are TGCAGCGTTGTTGGGGGGGGGGACAGGGAAACAGATACGCAGTATTTT.

This clonotype was counted at least ten times. The chain combines TRBV7-6 with TRBJ2-1; TRBD2 matches at 8 bases. The CDR3 totals 16 residues. J lost 2 bases, V lost 0 bases, and 3 bases had no gene match. CDR1 and CDR2 from the germline V gene are SGHVS and FNYEAQ. The CDR3, as DNA: TGTGCCAGCAGCTTAGCGCAGCGGGGGCCCTACAATGAGCAGTTCTTC. This sequence encodes CASSLAQRGPYNEQFF.

The chain is built from TRBV12-3 or TRBV12-4 and TRBJ1-5; the D is unclear. The CDR3 covers 15 residues. The V gene lost 5 bases and the J gene lost 1 base, with 12 bases spanning the gap. This CDR3 is CASSRAGFSNQPQHF. CDR3 sequence (DNA): TGTGCCAGCAGTAGGGCCGGCTTCAGCAATCAGCCCCAGCATTTT.

This sequence joins TRBV7-9 and TRBJ2-7; 9 bases agree with TRBD1. V was clipped by 3 bases and J by 2 bases; unmatched bases: 5. Germline values: CDR1 SEHNR, CDR2 FQNEAQ (reference sequence). This CDR3 has 15 residues. CDR3 sequence: CASSFGQGLTYEQYF. CDR3 nucleotide sequence: TGTGCCAGCAGCTTCGGACAGGGGTTGACCTACGAGCAGTACTTC.

This clonotype has a handful of counts. The rearrangement links TRBV18 to TRBJ2-1; D tentatively fits TRBD1 or TRBD2 (7 bases each). The ends were cut back, 8 bases at V and 7 bases at J, with 12 bases in the middle. Germline loops: CDR1 KGHSH, CDR2 LQKENI. The CDR3 covers 12 residues. This chain's CDR3 is CASHRGGNEQFF. In nucleotides, the CDR3 is TGTGCCAGCCACAGGGGAGGGAATGAGCAGTTCTTC.

This clonotype was seen repeatedly, ten times or more. The rearrangement links TRBV7-9 to TRBJ2-2; 7 bases are a match to TRBD1. CDR1 is SEHNR, CDR2 FQNEAQ, per germline (reference sequence). Trimming took 5 bases from V and 5 from J; bases not matched to a gene: 8. The CDR3 is 15 amino acids. The CDR3 protein is CASSNTGTETGELFF. In DNA, the CDR3 is TGTGCCAGCAGCAACACCGGGACAGAGACCGGGGAGCTGTTTTTT.

This clonotype has just a few counts. V usage is TRBV24-1 and J usage is TRBJ2-6; 12 nucleotides agree with TRBD1. The length of the CDR3 is 19 residues. Germline V CDR1 and CDR2: KGHDR, SFDVKD. The V gene end was trimmed by 6 bases and the J gene end by 4 bases; junction bases not matched to a gene: 12. The CDR3 protein is CATSSSRDRGRSGANVLTF. The DNA of the CDR3 is TGTGCCACCAGTTCGAGTCGGGACAGGGGGCGTTCAGGGGCCAACGTCCTGACTTTC.

The genes are TRBV4-1 and TRBJ2-1, with D possibly being TRBD2 (6 bases). Germline CDR1 and CDR2: MGHRA and YSYEKL. The CDR3 length is 15 residues. V was clipped by 0 bases and J by 7 bases, with 13 bases between them. The CDR3: CASSQEEGLGNEQFF. CDR3 DNA: TGCGCCAGCAGCCAAGAGGAGGGGTTAGGGAATGAGCAGTTCTTC.

This clonotype was picked up many times. V and J are TRBV7-6 and TRBJ2-1; no clear D. Trimming shortened V by 1 base and J by 2 bases, and 6 bases separated the two germline ends. Germline V CDR1 and CDR2: SGHVS, FNYEAQ. The CDR3 runs to 14 residues. The CDR3 loop reads CASSLEGPYNEQFF. CDR3 DNA: TGTGCCAGCAGCTTAGAGGGTCCCTACAATGAGCAGTTCTTC.

The chain couples TRBV10-3 to TRBJ2-2; D unclear. This CDR3 comprises 16 residues. CDR1 and CDR2 (germline): ENHRY, SYGVKD. The V end lost 3 bases, the J end lost 0 bases, and 11 bases lay between the germline ends. The CDR3 bases are TGTGCCATCAGTGATATGTCAGGCACGAACACCGGGGAGCTGTTTTTT. It yields the protein CAISDMSGTNTGELFF.

This clonotype was counted a few times. V is TRBV9 and J is TRBJ2-1; 8 bases line up with TRBD2. J was trimmed by 9 bases and V by 5 bases; bases with no gene match: 7. CDR3 length: 13 residues. The germline V gene has CDR1 SGDLS and CDR2 YYNGEE. Here the CDR3 DNA reads TGTGCCAGCAGTGGGGGGACTAGGGGTGAGCAGTTCTTC. As protein: CASSGGTRGEQFF.

This clonotype was counted ten times or more. The chain employs TRBV10-3 and TRBJ2-7, with D perhaps matching TRBD1 (6 bases). V dropped 1 base and J dropped 3 bases, with 13 bases sitting between them. Germline loops: CDR1 ENHRY, CDR2 SYGVKD. CDR3 length equals 15 residues. The CDR3: CAISEFGDTHYEQYF. The CDR3 DNA follows: TGTGCCATCAGTGAGTTTGGGGACACCCACTACGAGCAGTACTTC.

This clonotype was seen many times. This chain connects TRBV27 to TRBJ1-1; D not resolved. Germline V lookup: CDR1 MNHEY, CDR2 SMNVEV (reference sequence). The CDR3 contains 15 residues. V was clipped by 6 bases and J by 0 bases, with 14 bases between them. The DNA of the CDR3 is TGTGCCAGCAGCCCTCTGGTCGCTCTGAACACTGAAGCTTTCTTT. As protein: CASSPLVALNTEAFF.

At least ten counts were recorded for this clonotype. J is TRBJ1-6 and V is TRBV12-3 or TRBV12-4; a possible D gene is TRBD1 (5 bases). The CDR3 is made up of 17 amino acids. The V end was cut by 3 bases, the J end by 4 bases, with 16 bases between. The CDR3 loop reads CASSLGGRARYNSPLHF. Here the CDR3 DNA reads TGTGCCAGCAGTTTGGGGGGTAGGGCTAGGTATAATTCACCCCTCCACTTT.

This clonotype showed up just a few times. This chain connects TRBV2 to TRBJ2-1; 10 bases fit TRBD2. The CDR3 sequence is 16 residues long. Per germline, CDR1 SNHLY and CDR2 FYNNEI. The trim removed 8 bases at V and 0 bases at J, leaving 7 bases unmatched. This chain's CDR3 is CASGELAGSSYNEQFF. Here the CDR3 DNA reads TGTGCCAGCGGAGAACTAGCGGGATCCTCCTACAATGAGCAGTTCTTC.